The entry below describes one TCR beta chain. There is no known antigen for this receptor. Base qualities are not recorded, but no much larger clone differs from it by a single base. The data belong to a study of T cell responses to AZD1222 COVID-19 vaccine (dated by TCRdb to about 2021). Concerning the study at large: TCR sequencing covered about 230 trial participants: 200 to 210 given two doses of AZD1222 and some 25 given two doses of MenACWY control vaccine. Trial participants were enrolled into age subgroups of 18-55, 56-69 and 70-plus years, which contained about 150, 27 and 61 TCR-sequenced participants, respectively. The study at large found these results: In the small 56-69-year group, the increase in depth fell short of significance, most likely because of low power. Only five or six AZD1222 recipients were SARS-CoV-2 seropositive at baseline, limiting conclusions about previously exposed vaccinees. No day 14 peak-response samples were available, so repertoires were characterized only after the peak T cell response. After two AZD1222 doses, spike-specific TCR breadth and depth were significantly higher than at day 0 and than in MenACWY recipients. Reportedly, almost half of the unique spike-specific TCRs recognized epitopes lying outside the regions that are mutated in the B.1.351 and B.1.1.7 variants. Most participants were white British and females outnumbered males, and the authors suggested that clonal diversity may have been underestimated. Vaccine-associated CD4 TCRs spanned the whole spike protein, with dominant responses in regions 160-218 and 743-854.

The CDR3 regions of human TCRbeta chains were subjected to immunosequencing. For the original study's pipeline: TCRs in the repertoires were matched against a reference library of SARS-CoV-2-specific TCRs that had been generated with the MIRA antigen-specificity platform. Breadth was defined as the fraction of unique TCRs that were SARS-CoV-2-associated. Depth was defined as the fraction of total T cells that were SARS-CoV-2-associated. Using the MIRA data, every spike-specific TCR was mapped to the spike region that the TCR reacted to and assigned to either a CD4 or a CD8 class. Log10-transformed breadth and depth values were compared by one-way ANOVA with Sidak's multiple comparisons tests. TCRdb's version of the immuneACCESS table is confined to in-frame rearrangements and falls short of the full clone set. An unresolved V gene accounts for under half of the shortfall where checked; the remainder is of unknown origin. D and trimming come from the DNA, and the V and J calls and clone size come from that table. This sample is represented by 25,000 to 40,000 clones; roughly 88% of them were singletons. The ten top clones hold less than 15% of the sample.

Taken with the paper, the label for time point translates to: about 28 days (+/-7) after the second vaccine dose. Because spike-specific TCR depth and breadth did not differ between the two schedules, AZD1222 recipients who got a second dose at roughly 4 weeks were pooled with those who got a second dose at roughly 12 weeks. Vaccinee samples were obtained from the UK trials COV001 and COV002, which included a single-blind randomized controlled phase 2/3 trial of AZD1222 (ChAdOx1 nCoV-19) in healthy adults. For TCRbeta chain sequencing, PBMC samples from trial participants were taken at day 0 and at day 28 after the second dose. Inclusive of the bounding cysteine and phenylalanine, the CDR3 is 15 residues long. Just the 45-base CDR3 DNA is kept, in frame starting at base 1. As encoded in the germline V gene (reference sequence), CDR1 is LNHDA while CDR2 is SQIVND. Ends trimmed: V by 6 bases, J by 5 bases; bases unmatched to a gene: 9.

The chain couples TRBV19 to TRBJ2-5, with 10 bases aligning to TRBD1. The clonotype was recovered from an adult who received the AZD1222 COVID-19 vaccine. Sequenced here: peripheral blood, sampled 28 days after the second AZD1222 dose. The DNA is TGTGCCAGTAGGTCCCCAGGGGACAGGGGTGAGACCCAGTACTTC. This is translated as CASRSPGDRGETQYF.